This T cell receptor (beta chain) was observed in a study of cytomegalovirus exposure and HLA in healthy donors. Study-wide results and caveats: Confirmation in vitro established that a few CMV-associated chains were specific for CMV antigens.

The PCR employed 60 Vbeta primers together with 13 Jbeta primers. The method was immunoSEQ multiplex PCR; TCRdb's version includes in-frame clones alone and lacks a portion of them. The top ten clones hold approximately 3% of a sample with roughly 150,000 clones, approximately 80% of them seen once. With 8 bases clipped from V and 8 bases from J, the junction kept 13 bases outside the gene matches. The CDR3 length is 16 residues. Germline V gene sequence: CDR1 WSHSY, CDR2 SAAADI. This clone appeared a single time. Its matching antigen is unknown. Input material: PBMCs. This sequence originates from a male donor in good health and CMV-seronegative. This chain links TRBV10-2 with TRBJ2-1; TRBD2 aligns across 12 bases. CDR3 region: CASWGTTSGRWYEQFF. DNA of the CDR3: TGCGCCAGCTGGGGGACGACTAGCGGGAGATGGTATGAGCAGTTCTTC.